This T cell receptor beta chain was sequenced during a study of blood T cell repertoires in COVID-19. Study context: From T cells, B-cell-depleted T cells, or PBMCs came the material, which was cDNA or gDNA.

The CDR3 spans 15 residues. Germline V gene data show CDR1 as MNHEY and CDR2 as SVGAGI. V lost 0 bases and J lost 9, with 12 bases in between. Sequenced by immunoSEQ multiplex PCR; TCRdb stores in-frame clones only, minus some. The sample records roughly 88,000 clones, 90% to 95% being singletons. The receptor's source is a woman in her forties or fifties in a cohort sampled during active COVID-19. The sequenced material came from peripheral blood. The chain employs TRBV6-5 and TRBJ1-6; D is possibly TRBD1 (5 bases). CDR3 coding DNA: TGTGCCAGCAGTTACTCGGGGCCTGGCGGTTCACCCCTCCACTTT. Protein sequence: CASSYSGPGGSPLHF.